The clone carrying this TCR beta chain was detected only once. V lost 8 bases to trimming and J lost 6 bases; unmatched junction nucleotides: 10. This CDR3 is built from 14 residues. Germline V gene lookup returns CDR1 MNHEY and CDR2 SMNVEV (reference sequence). The data are from a study of shared clonotypes between healthy human individuals. Some clones are missing from TCRdb's copy, which holds only in-frame ones; the method was immunoSEQ multiplex PCR. The sample yields millions of clones, 85% to 95% seen once. CD45RO-negative, CCR7-selected cells formed the naive CD8 fraction, which excluded terminally differentiated effector memory CD45RA+ cells.

The sequenced sample consisted of naive CD8+ T cells from PBMCs. The sequence was obtained from a man aged 18-30 years in good health. Some clones in this sample may be carry-over from other donors' samples. The gene calls are TRBV27 and TRBJ1-2; 9 bases match TRBD1. CDR3 protein: CASGRGTGKDGYTF. The CDR3 DNA reads TGTGCCAGCGGGAGAGGGACAGGGAAGGATGGCTACACCTTC.